This entry features one T cell receptor beta chain sequence. Its antigen is undetermined. V lost 0 bases and J 2 bases, leaving 12 bases between the germline ends. This CDR3 region has 16 residues. Germline assignment: CDR1 SGHKS and CDR2 YYEKEE (reference sequence). PCR or immunohistochemistry showed mismatch repair deficiency in every enrolled patient. The TCR-sequenced patients were three responders to pembrolizumab. Profiling relied on immunoSEQ multiplex PCR, and the TCRdb table lists in-frame clones only, not all of them. The data contain some 27,000 clones, about 88% of them singletons. The sample originates from a study of PD-1 blockade in mismatch repair-deficient tumors. In the study overall: All were previously treated, progressing patients with 12 mismatch repair-deficient cancer types.

Findings of the study overall: Tumor-resident clones, often undetectable pretreatment in blood, expanded then contracted after pembrolizumab.

This chain uses TRBV5-5 with TRBJ1-5; D is ambiguous. The sequencing here drew on PBMCs, taken before pembrolizumab treatment. The sequence was collected from an adult with mismatch repair-deficient cancer. Here the CDR3 reads CASSLGAVRGNQPQHF. The CDR3 DNA reads as TGTGCCAGCAGCTTGGGGGCCGTGAGGGGCAATCAGCCCCAGCATTTT.